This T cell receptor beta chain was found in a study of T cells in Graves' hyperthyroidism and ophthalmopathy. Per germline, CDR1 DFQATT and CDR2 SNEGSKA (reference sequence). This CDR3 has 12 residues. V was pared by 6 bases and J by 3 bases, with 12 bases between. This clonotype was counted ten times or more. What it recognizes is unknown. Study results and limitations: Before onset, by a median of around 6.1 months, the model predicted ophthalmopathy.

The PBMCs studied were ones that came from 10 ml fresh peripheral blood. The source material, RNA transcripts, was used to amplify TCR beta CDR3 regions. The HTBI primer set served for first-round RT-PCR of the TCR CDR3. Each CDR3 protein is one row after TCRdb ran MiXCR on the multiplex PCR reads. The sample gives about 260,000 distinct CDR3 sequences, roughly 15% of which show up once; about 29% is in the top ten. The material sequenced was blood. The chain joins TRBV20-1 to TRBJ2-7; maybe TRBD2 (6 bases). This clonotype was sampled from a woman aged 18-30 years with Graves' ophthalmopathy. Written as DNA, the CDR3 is TGCAGTGCGGAGCGGGCGAACTACGAGCAGTACTTC. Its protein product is CSAERANYEQYF.